One and the same sample provided the 16 T cell receptor beta chains below, sequenced in a study of T cell responses to AZD1222 COVID-19 vaccine. Some clones are missing from TCRdb's copy, which holds only in-frame ones; the method was immunoSEQ multiplex PCR. The data hold 90,000 to 120,000 clones, with about 90% observed a single time. The input for sequencing was peripheral blood, taken 28 days after the second AZD1222 dose. The receptors originated from an adult who received the AZD1222 COVID-19 vaccine.

V is TRBV11-2 and J is TRBJ2-2; D perhaps matches TRBD1 (6 bases). V lost 0 bases to trimming and J lost 6 bases, with 14 bases between them. Germline V lookup: CDR1 SGHAT, CDR2 FQNNGV. The CDR3 extends over 16 amino acids. CDR3 nucleotides: TGTGCCAGCAGCTTAGAATGGGGGCAGGCCCCCGGGGAGCTGTTTTTT. This sequence encodes CASSLEWGQAPGELFF.

The chain couples TRBV11-2 to TRBJ2-7; a possible D gene is TRBD1 (6 bases). CDR1 is SGHAT, CDR2 FQNNGV, per germline. The CDR3 length is 19 residues. V dropped 1 base and J dropped 3 bases, with 25 bases sitting between them. CDR3 amino acids: CASSLGGRKGAGYSYEQYF. CDR3 nucleotides: TGTGCCAGCAGCTTAGGGGGGCGAAAAGGGGCGGGTTATAGCTACGAGCAGTACTTC.

V gene TRBV2 combines with J gene TRBJ2-7; TRBD2 matches at 13 bases. This CDR3 comprises 16 residues. Germline V lookup: CDR1 SNHLY, CDR2 FYNNEI. With V trimmed by 4 bases and J by 4 bases, 7 bases remained unmatched. As DNA, the CDR3 is TGTGCCAGCAGTGCGTCCCGGACTAGCGGGGGATACGAGCAGTACTTC. Its protein is CASSASRTSGGYEQYF.

The chain joins TRBV27 to TRBJ2-5; D remains ambiguous. The ends were cut back, 5 bases at V and 0 bases at J, with 7 bases in the middle. Germline loops: CDR1 MNHEY, CDR2 SMNVEV (reference sequence). The CDR3 consists of 13 residues. The CDR3 bases are TGTGCCAGCAGTGCCCGGTACCAAGAGACCCAGTACTTC. This translates into CASSARYQETQYF.

V and J are TRBV28 and TRBJ1-2; weak D call: TRBD1 (5 bases). CDR3 length equals 17 residues. V was trimmed by 0 bases and J by 0 bases, leaving 14 bases between them. In germline, CDR1 is MDHEN, CDR2 SYDVKM. The CDR3, as DNA: TGTGCCAGCAGTTTATGGGGCACAGGCCCCTCTAACTATGGCTACACCTTC. It is translated as CASSLWGTGPSNYGYTF.

Only a few counts were recorded for this clone. CDR3: CASGTGLSYEQYF. The CDR3 DNA sequence: TGTGCCAGTGGGACAGGGCTATCCTACGAGCAGTACTTC. This chain connects TRBV13 to TRBJ2-7; TRBD1 aligns across 9 bases. This CDR3 comprises 13 residues. CDR1 is PRHDT, CDR2 FYEKMQ, per germline (reference sequence). The ends lost 9 bases at V and 1 base at J; junction bases unmatched: 4.

The chain combines TRBV3-1 (or the pseudogene TRBV3-2) with TRBJ2-7; 10 nucleotides line up with TRBD1. The germline V gene encodes CDR1 LGHDT and CDR2 YNNKEL (reference sequence). The J segment lost 2 bases and the V segment lost 1 base, leaving 2 bases of the junction unmatched. This CDR3 region has 15 residues. This CDR3 is CASSQGDRGTYEQYF. In DNA, the CDR3 is TGTGCCAGCAGCCAAGGGGACAGGGGTACCTACGAGCAGTACTTC.

This sequence joins TRBV14 and TRBJ1-2; D unresolved. Germline values: CDR1 SGHDN, CDR2 FVKESK. Trimming removed 5 bases at V and 0 bases at J, with 7 bases between. CDR3 size: 13 residues. The CDR3 nucleotides read TGTGCCAGCAGCGGATCGGCTAACTATGGCTACACCTTC. Residues: CASSGSANYGYTF.

The chain employs TRBV21-1 and TRBJ2-7; the table's D call, TRBD1, was not checked against the DNA. TRBV21-1 is a pseudogene. This CDR3 has 15 amino acids. This CDR3 reads CASSNPQAPPYEQYF. DNA for the CDR3: TGTGCCAGCAGCAACCCGCAGGCACCCCCTTACGAGCAGTACTTC.

The chain combines TRBV2 with TRBJ2-7; 12 nucleotides line up with TRBD1. This CDR3 is built from 14 residues. Germline CDR1 SNHLY, CDR2 FYNNEI. Trimming took 6 bases from V and 7 from J; bases not matched to a gene: 7. The CDR3 DNA sequence: TGTGCCAGCAGGGAGGGACAGGGGGCAGAGGAGCAGTACTTC. It is translated as CASREGQGAEEQYF.

The chain combines TRBV6-5 with TRBJ2-7; D is possibly TRBD1 (6 bases). Trimming removed 10 bases from V and 2 bases from J, with 9 bases in between. CDR1 MNHEY and CDR2 SVGAGI come from the germline V gene. The CDR3 has 11 amino acids. The CDR3 bases are TGTGCCACAGGACAGACCTACGAGCAGTACTTC. Translated: CATGQTYEQYF.

The rearrangement joins TRBV29-1 to TRBJ2-7, with D perhaps matching TRBD1 (5 bases). The germline V gene has CDR1 SQVTM and CDR2 ANQGSEA. Trimming took off 2 bases at V and 0 bases at J, with 5 bases between the two ends. CDR3 length: 12 residues. The CDR3 bases are TGCAGCGTTGAAAGGGGCTCCTACGAGCAGTACTTC. It codes for CSVERGSYEQYF.

The chain links TRBV7-2 to TRBJ1-3, with D unresolved. V was pared by 1 base and J by 4 bases, with 8 bases between. The CDR3 consists of 14 residues. Germline loops: CDR1 SGHTA, CDR2 FQGNSA. In nucleotides, the CDR3 is TGTGCCAGCAGCTTAGGGACGGTGGGAAACACCATATATTTT. It specifies CASSLGTVGNTIYF.

The chain joins TRBV25-1 to TRBJ2-2; TRBD1 matches 8 bases. Unmatched junction bases numbered 5, after V lost 7 bases and J lost 1 base. The CDR3 runs to 15 residues. Germline CDR1 MGHDK, CDR2 SYGVNS. Here the CDR3 DNA reads TGTGCCAGCACGCAGACAGGGGTGAACACCGGGGAGCTGTTTTTT. Its translation: CASTQTGVNTGELFF.

The chain recombines TRBV19 with TRBJ1-1; 10 bases fit TRBD1. Trimming at V came to 4 bases and at J to 3 bases, leaving 2 bases not matched to a gene. The CDR3 totals 14 residues. Germline assignment: CDR1 LNHDA and CDR2 SQIVND (reference sequence). The CDR3 DNA is TGTGCCAGTAGTAGAGGACAGGGGGACACTGAAGCTTTCTTT. Translated: CASSRGQGDTEAFF.

This rearrangement joins TRBV29-1 to TRBJ2-3; D gene uncertain. CDR1 is SQVTM, CDR2 ANQGSEA, per germline. This CDR3 region has 11 residues. V shed 7 bases and J shed 3 bases, with 8 bases lying between them. The CDR3 DNA follows: TGCAGCGGCGGCAGGACAGATACGCAGTATTTT. It is translated as CSGGRTDTQYF.